One and the same sample provided the 31 T cell receptor beta chains below, sequenced in a study of shared clonotypes between healthy human individuals. Here immunoSEQ multiplex PCR was the method, and the copy in TCRdb shows in-frame clones only, minus some. Of 1.6 million or so clones listed, roughly 96% are singletons. Sequenced: naive CD4+ T cells sorted from blood. This sample's subset: CD45RA+ positively selected. These receptors were collected from a man in his thirties or forties in good health.

This rearrangement joins TRBV11-2 to TRBJ1-4; the D gene is possibly TRBD1 (5 bases). V was clipped by 6 bases and J by 9 bases, with 17 bases between them. The CDR3 has 14 amino acids. In germline, CDR1 is SGHAT, CDR2 FQNNGV. The CDR3 sequence: CASSLLHRDQKLFF. Here the CDR3 DNA reads TGTGCCAGCAGTCTCCTCCACCGGGACCAAAAACTGTTTTTT. The full variable domain, with the rest looked up from reference TRBV11-2 and TRBJ1-4, is EAGVAQSPRYKIIEKRQSVAFWCNPISGHATLYWYQQILGQGPKLLIQFQNNGVVDDSQLPKDRFSAERLKGVDSTLKIQPAKLEDSAVYLCASSLLHRDQKLFFGSGTQLSVL.

On this clone: One end of the junction fails to match germline, which may point to a read error. The same CDR3 also results from other DNA sequences found in this sample. The rearrangement links TRBV11-2 to TRBJ2-7; D unresolved. The CDR3 extends over 12 amino acids. Germline values: CDR1 SGHAT, CDR2 FQNNGV. CDR3 sequence: CASSLDTYEQYF. The CDR3, as DNA: TGTGCCAGCAGCCTAGACACCTACGAGCAGTACTTC.

A note on this clone: This same CDR3 is encoded by further DNA sequences in the sample. V is TRBV6-6 and J is TRBJ2-7, with unresolved D. Germline lookup yields CDR1 MNHNY and CDR2 SVGAGI (reference sequence). Trimming shortened V by 5 bases and J by 3 bases, and 5 bases separated the two germline ends. The CDR3 is 11 amino acids. The CDR3 loop reads CASSSLYEQYF. The DNA of the CDR3 is TGTGCCAGCAGTAGCCTCTACGAGCAGTACTTC.

The genes are TRBV2 and TRBJ1-5, with no clear D. The CDR3 loop spans 14 amino acids. Germline loops: CDR1 SNHLY, CDR2 FYNNEI. Trimming removed 6 bases at V and 4 bases at J, with 13 bases between. In DNA, the CDR3 is TGTGCCAGCAGCGTCGAGAGCGGGAATCAGCCCCAGCATTTT. This translates into CASSVESGNQPQHF.

The rearrangement uses TRBV4-1 and TRBJ2-1, with 11 bases lining up with TRBD2. V dropped 0 bases and J dropped 6; count of bases not matched to a gene: 13. Germline V gene sequence: CDR1 MGHRA, CDR2 YSYEKL. The CDR3 length is 19 residues. CDR3 residues: CASSQDYQPSGRTTNEQFF. The CDR3 DNA is TGCGCCAGCAGCCAAGATTACCAGCCTAGCGGGAGGACCACCAATGAGCAGTTCTTC.

The chain combines TRBV2 with TRBJ2-7, with 8 bases that match TRBD1. J gave up 5 bases and V 3 bases, and 9 bases lay outside the gene matches. Germline CDR1 reads SNHLY; CDR2 reads FYNNEI. The CDR3 loop spans 15 amino acids. The CDR3 DNA follows: TGTGCCAGCAGTGAGTTCTTCGGGACAGGCGACGAGCAGTACTTC. Protein sequence: CASSEFFGTGDEQYF.

The chain has TRBV7-9 and TRBJ2-4; D is possibly TRBD1 (6 bases). This CDR3 is 13 amino acids long. Looked up from germline, CDR1 is SEHNR and CDR2 is FQNEAQ (reference sequence). The V end was cut by 6 bases, the J end by 13 bases, with 19 bases between. The CDR3, as DNA: TGTGCCAGCAGTCTCCGGGACACCCTACCCCAGTACTTC. Translated: CASSLRDTLPQYF.

This clone appeared a single time. The CDR3 DNA is TGTGCCAGCAGCCCCTTGGACGACTATCAGCCCCAGCATTTT. Protein: CASSPLDDYQPQHF. The genes are TRBV4-2 and TRBJ1-5; D gene uncertain. Trimming pared 4 bases from V and 5 bases from J, leaving 12 bases between. Germline V gives CDR1 LGHNA, CDR2 YNFKEQ. The CDR3 totals 14 residues.

V usage is TRBV6-5 and J usage is TRBJ1-4; D is undetermined. Trimming cost V 4 bases and J 7 bases, with 4 bases left between them. The germline V gene has CDR1 MNHEY and CDR2 SVGAGI. The CDR3 totals 11 residues. CDR3 DNA sequence: TGTGCCAGCAGTTCCGGTGAAAAACTGTTTTTT. Translation: CASSSGEKLFF.

CDR3: CASSLRDRDPSEGEQYF. The CDR3 DNA reads as TGTGCCAGCAGCTTACGGGACAGGGACCCCTCAGAGGGAGAGCAGTACTTC. The V gene is TRBV12-1, the J gene TRBJ2-7; TRBD1, the table's D call, lacks a check against the DNA. TRBV12-1 is a pseudogene locus. The CDR3 covers 17 residues.

The rearrangement joins TRBV6-1 to TRBJ1-1; weak D call: TRBD1 (5 bases). V dropped 4 bases and J dropped 3 bases, with 6 bases sitting between them. The CDR3 sequence is 12 residues long. Germline lookup yields CDR1 MNHNS and CDR2 SASEGT. The CDR3 sequence: CASSGQYTEAFF. The CDR3, as DNA: TGTGCCAGCAGTGGACAGTACACTGAAGCTTTCTTT.

The chain uses TRBV9 and TRBJ1-1; possibly TRBD1 for D (5 bases). Germline V gives CDR1 SGDLS, CDR2 YYNGEE. The CDR3 has 16 amino acids. The V and J ends lost 4 bases and 1 base respectively, with 17 bases between them. The DNA of the CDR3 is TGTGCCAGCAGCCCCCGTTGGGGGTCGGGGAACACTGAAGCTTTCTTT. Translated, it gives CASSPRWGSGNTEAFF.

This chain connects TRBV5-4 to TRBJ2-7; D assignment may be TRBD1 or TRBD2 (5 bases each). CDR1 and CDR2 (germline): SGHNT, YYREEE (reference sequence). V was cut by 3 bases and J by 9 bases, with 22 bases left in between. The CDR3 has 15 residues. The chain's CDR3 is CASSSQGNGVLRQYF. In DNA form, the CDR3 reads TGTGCCAGCAGCTCCCAGGGCAACGGGGTACTGCGGCAGTACTTC.

On this clone: This specimen includes other DNA sequences encoding the same CDR3. The chain has TRBV5-1 and TRBJ2-7, with a weak D call TRBD2 (5 bases). This CDR3 is built from 14 residues. The V end was cut by 0 bases, the J end by 2 bases, with 9 bases between. Germline CDR1 reads SGHRS; CDR2 reads YFSETQ. DNA of the CDR3: TGCGCCAGCAGCTTGGATCGGGGTACCTACGAGCAGTACTTC. Translated: CASSLDRGTYEQYF.

The chain uses TRBV5-1 and TRBJ2-7; tentatively, D is TRBD1 (5 bases). Trimming took off 4 bases at V and 4 bases at J, with 15 bases between the two ends. Germline V lookup: CDR1 SGHRS, CDR2 YFSETQ. This CDR3 spans 14 amino acids. The CDR3 protein is CASSTYADSYEQYF. CDR3 nucleotides: TGCGCCAGCAGCACTTATGCTGACAGTTACGAGCAGTACTTC.

The chain carries TRBV7-8 and TRBJ2-1; 8 bases line up with TRBD2. V lost 4 bases to trimming and J lost 5 bases; unmatched junction nucleotides: 10. Germline loops: CDR1 SGHVS, CDR2 FQNEAQ. The CDR3 consists of 16 residues. This CDR3 reads CASSWFSGSGNNEQFF. The CDR3 bases are TGTGCCAGCAGCTGGTTCAGCGGGAGCGGGAACAATGAGCAGTTCTTC.

This chain joins TRBV5-1 and TRBJ1-4; tentative D call: TRBD1 (5 bases). CDR1 is SGHRS, CDR2 YFSETQ, per germline. V lost 4 bases to trimming and J lost 1 base, with 8 bases between them. The CDR3 has 14 residues. CDR3: CASSRDGTNEKLFF. The CDR3 bases are TGCGCCAGCAGCAGGGACGGAACTAATGAAAAACTGTTTTTT.

This clone was detected once. The chain links TRBV6-1 to TRBJ2-7, with D possibly being TRBD2 (6 bases). The V gene's germline CDR1 is MNHNS and CDR2 SASEGT. The V end lost 6 bases, the J end lost 2 bases, and 17 bases lay between the germline ends. The CDR3 length is 15 residues. CDR3 DNA: TGTGCCAGCAGCCCAATGGGGGGTGTCCCCTACGAGCAGTACTTC. Its protein product is CASSPMGGVPYEQYF.

The CDR3 nucleotides are TGTGCCAGTAGTGTTTCCACCGGGGAGCTGTTTTTT. This gives the protein CASSVSTGELFF. The chain combines TRBV19 with TRBJ2-2; D not resolved. The CDR3 is 12 residues long. The V gene lost 5 bases and the J gene lost 4 bases, with 5 bases spanning the gap. Germline values: CDR1 LNHDA, CDR2 SQIVND (reference sequence). Full variable domain (missing parts from reference TRBV19 and TRBJ2-2): DGGITQSPKYLFRKEGQNVTLSCEQNLNHDAMYWYRQDPGQGLRLIYYSQIVNDFQKGDIAEGYSVSREKKESFPLTVTSAQKNPTAFYLCASSVSTGELFFGEGSRLTVL.

The genes are TRBV19 and TRBJ1-5; D call uncertain. This CDR3 has 15 residues. The V gene's germline CDR1 is LNHDA and CDR2 SQIVND (reference sequence). V shed 6 bases and J shed 1 base, with 13 bases lying between them. The CDR3 loop is CASSLDRVSNQPQHF. Written as DNA, the CDR3 is TGTGCCAGTAGCCTTGACCGAGTCAGCAATCAGCCCCAGCATTTT.

V usage is TRBV19 and J usage is TRBJ2-7; D may be TRBD2 (6 bases). The CDR3 has 15 amino acids. Germline values: CDR1 LNHDA, CDR2 SQIVND (reference sequence). Trimming cost V 4 bases and J 2 bases, with 15 bases left between them. The CDR3 nucleotides are TGTGCCAGTAGTACCCCGAGCGGGTTCGCCTACGAGCAGTACTTC. It codes for CASSTPSGFAYEQYF.

This rearrangement joins TRBV5-1 to TRBJ1-1; D may be TRBD1 (6 bases). Germline CDR1 is SGHRS and CDR2 is YFSETQ. V was trimmed by 4 bases and J by 1 base, leaving 17 bases between them. CDR3 length: 16 amino acids. This CDR3 reads CASSPVGGIGNTEAFF. The CDR3 nucleotides read TGCGCCAGCAGCCCTGTAGGGGGGATCGGGAACACTGAAGCTTTCTTT.

The rearrangement links TRBV18 to TRBJ2-1; TRBD2 agrees at 10 bases. CDR1 is KGHSH, CDR2 LQKENI, per germline. The CDR3 is made up of 16 amino acids. Unmatched junction bases numbered 12, after V lost 3 bases and J lost 10 bases. The CDR3 protein is CASSPPSGSESGEQFF. In nucleotides, the CDR3 is TGTGCCAGCTCACCTCCTAGCGGGAGCGAGTCGGGGGAGCAGTTCTTC.

Comment on this clone: Other DNA variants within this sample encode the same CDR3. The V call is TRBV6-4, the J call TRBJ2-1; maybe TRBD2 (6 bases). Between the trimmed V and J ends, which lost 1 base and 5 bases, there was a span of 9 bases. The germline V gene encodes CDR1 MRHNA and CDR2 SNTAGT. The CDR3 sequence is 14 residues long. CDR3 nucleotides: TGTGCCAGCAGTGACTTGGCGGGGAACAATGAGCAGTTCTTC. Protein: CASSDLAGNNEQFF.

V usage is TRBV5-4 and J usage is TRBJ2-7, with 8 positions matching TRBD2. The CDR3 is made up of 15 amino acids. V dropped 4 bases and J dropped 2; count of bases not matched to a gene: 8. Germline values: CDR1 SGHNT, CDR2 YYREEE (reference sequence). The CDR3 DNA is TGTGCCAGCAGCCCGTTCGGGGGGGGACCCTACGAGCAGTACTTC. It specifies CASSPFGGGPYEQYF.

This chain links TRBV28 with TRBJ1-4, with TRBD1 identical over 9 bases. The CDR3 loop spans 14 amino acids. Germline V gene lookup returns CDR1 MDHEN and CDR2 SYDVKM. V was clipped by 6 bases and J by 7 bases; unmatched bases: 6. CDR3 residues: CASRTGQGFEKLFF. In nucleotides, the CDR3 is TGTGCCAGCAGAACGGGACAGGGCTTTGAAAAACTGTTTTTT.

This clone was seen once. This chain joins TRBV7-6 and TRBJ2-7; the match to TRBD2 covers 10 bases. The germline V gene encodes CDR1 SGHVS and CDR2 FNYEAQ. The V and J ends lost 4 bases and 2 bases, in that order; junction bases with no gene match: 8. The CDR3 spans 16 residues. CDR3 amino acids: CASSSSSGRVTYEQYF. The CDR3 DNA reads TGTGCCAGCAGCTCATCTAGCGGGAGAGTCACCTACGAGCAGTACTTC. The variable domain in full, with the rest retrieved from reference TRBV7-6 and TRBJ2-7, is GAGVSQSPRYKVTKRGQDVALRCDPISGHVSLYWYRQALGQGPEFLTYFNYEAQQDKSGLPNDRFSAERPEGSISTLTIQRTEQRDSAMYRCASSSSSGRVTYEQYFGPGTRLTVT.

The chain couples TRBV19 to TRBJ2-2; no firm D call. The V and J ends lost 2 bases and 6 bases respectively, with 4 bases between them. Germline CDR1 and CDR2: LNHDA and SQIVND (reference sequence). The CDR3 covers 12 residues. The CDR3, as DNA: TGTGCCAGTAGTATATGGGCCGGGGAGCTGTTTTTT. It translates to CASSIWAGELFF.

This rearrangement joins TRBV6-6 to TRBJ2-2; D not certain. The V end lost 2 bases, the J end lost 1 base, and 8 bases lay between the germline ends. This CDR3 is 15 amino acids long. Germline assignment: CDR1 MNHNY and CDR2 SVGAGI (reference sequence). In nucleotides, the CDR3 is TGTGCCAGCAGTTACGTGTGGGGGAACACCGGGGAGCTGTTTTTT. It is translated as CASSYVWGNTGELFF.

CDR3 bases: TGCGCCAGCAGACAGAGCGCGAACACCGGGGAGCTGTTTTTT. This gives the protein CASRQSANTGELFF. This chain uses TRBV10-1 with TRBJ2-2; D unclear. This CDR3 has 14 residues. The germline V gene encodes CDR1 WNHNN and CDR2 SYGVQD (reference sequence). V dropped 6 bases and J dropped 0 bases, with 8 bases sitting between them.

The chain has TRBV6-4 and TRBJ2-7; D may be TRBD1 (5 bases). Germline CDR1 and CDR2: MRHNA and SNTAGT. The CDR3 loop spans 13 amino acids. Trimming removed 4 bases from V and 7 bases from J, with 14 bases in between. Here the CDR3 reads CASSGPIGAEQYF. CDR3 nucleotides: TGTGCCAGCAGTGGCCCAATTGGGGCGGAGCAGTACTTC.